This TCR beta chain originates from a study of brain T cells in children with intractable seizures. The repertoire was sequenced with immunoSEQ multiplex PCR; TCRdb's copy has only in-frame clones and lacks some. The profile shows about 340,000 clones, 93% of them singletons. Points on this clone: Its target is unknown.

Sample time point: blood from clinic visit 5 months post-surgery; TSC patient then seizure free. The CDR3 sequence is 16 residues long. The germline V gene has CDR1 SGHAT and CDR2 FQNNGV. J lost 4 bases, V lost 3 bases, and 10 bases had no gene match. Findings of the study overall: Pre- and post-surgery blood differed in depth, so pre-surgery absences may be undersampling.

The chain combines TRBV11-2 with TRBJ2-7; 9 bases fit TRBD2. The TCR originated in a boy under two years old with tuberous sclerosis and intractable seizures. Material: peripheral blood, obtained 4 to 5 months after surgery. This CDR3 reads CASSLPVAGEKYEQYF. The CDR3, as DNA: TGTGCCAGCAGCTTGCCAGTAGCGGGGGAAAAATACGAGCAGTACTTC. Drawing the rest from reference TRBV11-2 and TRBJ2-7, the complete variable domain is EAGVAQSPRYKIIEKRQSVAFWCNPISGHATLYWYQQILGQGPKLLIQFQNNGVVDDSQLPKDRFSAERLKGVDSTLKIQPAKLEDSAVYLCASSLPVAGEKYEQYFGPGTRLTVT.